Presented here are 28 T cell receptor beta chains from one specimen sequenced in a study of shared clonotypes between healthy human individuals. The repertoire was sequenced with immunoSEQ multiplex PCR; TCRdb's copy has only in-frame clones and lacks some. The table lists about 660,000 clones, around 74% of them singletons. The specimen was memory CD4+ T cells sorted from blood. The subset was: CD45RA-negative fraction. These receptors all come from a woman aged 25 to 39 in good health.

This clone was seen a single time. CDR3 amino acids: CASRKDRDPEQYF. The CDR3 DNA sequence: TGTGCCAGCAGAAAAGACCGGGACCCCGAGCAGTACTTC. The chain employs TRBV28 and TRBJ2-7; TRBD1 or TRBD2 may be the D gene (5 bases each). The germline V gene has CDR1 MDHEN and CDR2 SYDVKM. This CDR3 contains 13 residues. V lost 6 bases, J lost 6 bases, and 15 bases lay in between.

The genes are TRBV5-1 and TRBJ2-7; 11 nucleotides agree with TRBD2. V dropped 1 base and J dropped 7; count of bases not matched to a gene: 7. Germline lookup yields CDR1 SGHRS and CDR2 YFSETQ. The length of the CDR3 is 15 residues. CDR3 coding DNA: TGCGCCAGCAGCTTGCTAGCGGGAGGTCCGTGGGAGCAGTACTTC. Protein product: CASSLLAGGPWEQYF.

In nucleotides, the CDR3 is TGCGCCAGCAGCTCCGCGGTAGTAAGTGGCGGGGAGCTGTTTTTT. Translating gives CASSSAVVSGGELFF. The chain uses TRBV5-1 and TRBJ2-2; D is ambiguous. V was clipped by 3 bases and J by 7 bases, with 16 bases between them. This CDR3 is 15 amino acids long. Germline values: CDR1 SGHRS, CDR2 YFSETQ.

For the CDR3, the DNA is TGCGCCAGCAGTCCACGACAGGGGAACACTCCTTACAATGAGCAGTTCTTC. Residues: CASSPRQGNTPYNEQFF. V is TRBV10-1 and J is TRBJ2-1, with 8 nucleotides matching TRBD1. The CDR3 covers 17 residues. The V and J ends lost 5 bases and 4 bases, in that order; junction bases with no gene match: 13. Germline CDR1 WNHNN, CDR2 SYGVQD (reference sequence).

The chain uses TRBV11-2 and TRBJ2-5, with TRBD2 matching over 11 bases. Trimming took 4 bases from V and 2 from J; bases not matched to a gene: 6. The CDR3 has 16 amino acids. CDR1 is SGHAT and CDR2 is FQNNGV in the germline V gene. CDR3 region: CASSSRTSGLQETQYF. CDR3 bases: TGTGCCAGCAGCTCCAGGACTAGCGGGCTTCAAGAGACCCAGTACTTC. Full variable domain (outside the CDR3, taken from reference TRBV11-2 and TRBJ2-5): EAGVAQSPRYKIIEKRQSVAFWCNPISGHATLYWYQQILGQGPKLLIQFQNNGVVDDSQLPKDRFSAERLKGVDSTLKIQPAKLEDSAVYLCASSSRTSGLQETQYFGPGTRLLVL.

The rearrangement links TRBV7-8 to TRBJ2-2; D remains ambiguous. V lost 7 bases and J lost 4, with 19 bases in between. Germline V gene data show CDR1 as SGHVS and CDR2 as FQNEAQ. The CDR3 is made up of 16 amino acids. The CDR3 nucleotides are TGTGCCAGCAATACTCATATGGGGTCTAGCACCGGGGAGCTGTTTTTT. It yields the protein CASNTHMGSSTGELFF.

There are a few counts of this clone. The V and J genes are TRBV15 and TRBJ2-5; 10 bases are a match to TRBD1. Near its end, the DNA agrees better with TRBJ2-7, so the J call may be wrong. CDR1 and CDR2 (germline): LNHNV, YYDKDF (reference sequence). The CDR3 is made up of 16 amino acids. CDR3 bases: TGTGCCACCAGCTCCCCCCCGGGACAGGGGTCTTACGAGCAGTACTTC. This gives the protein CATSSPPGQGSYEQYF.

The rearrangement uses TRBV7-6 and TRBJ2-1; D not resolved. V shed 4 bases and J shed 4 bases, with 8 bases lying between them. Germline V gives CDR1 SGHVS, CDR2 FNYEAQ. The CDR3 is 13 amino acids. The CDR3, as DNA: TGTGCCAGCAGCTCCCAGATGTACAATGAGCAGTTCTTC. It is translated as CASSSQMYNEQFF.

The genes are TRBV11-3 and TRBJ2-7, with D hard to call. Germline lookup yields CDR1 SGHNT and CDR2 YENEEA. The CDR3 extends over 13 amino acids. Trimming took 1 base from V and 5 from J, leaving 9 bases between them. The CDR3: CASSLARFDEQYF. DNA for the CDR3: TGTGCCAGCAGCTTAGCGCGGTTCGACGAGCAGTACTTC.

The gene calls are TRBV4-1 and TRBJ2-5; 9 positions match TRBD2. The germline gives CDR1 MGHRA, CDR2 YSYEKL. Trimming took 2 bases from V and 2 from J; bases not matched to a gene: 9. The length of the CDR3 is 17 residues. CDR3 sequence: CASSQYPGSGSQETQYF. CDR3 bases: TGCGCCAGCAGCCAATATCCGGGTAGCGGGAGTCAAGAGACCCAGTACTTC.

The DNA of the CDR3 is TGTGCCACCTTCCCGGGACAGGGTGTCGGGGAGCAGTACTTC. Protein product: CATFPGQGVGEQYF. The rearrangement links TRBV28 to TRBJ2-7, with 9 bases matching TRBD1. The germline V gene encodes CDR1 MDHEN and CDR2 SYDVKM. After removal of 10 bases from V and 7 bases from J, the junction contained 14 bases not matched to a gene. This CDR3 spans 14 amino acids. Full variable domain (rest looked up from reference TRBV28 and TRBJ2-7): DVKVTQSSRYLVKRTGEKVFLECVQDMDHENMFWYRQDPGLGLRLIYFSYDVKMKEKGDIPEGYSVSREKKERFSLILESASTNQTSMYLCATFPGQGVGEQYFGPGTRLTVT.

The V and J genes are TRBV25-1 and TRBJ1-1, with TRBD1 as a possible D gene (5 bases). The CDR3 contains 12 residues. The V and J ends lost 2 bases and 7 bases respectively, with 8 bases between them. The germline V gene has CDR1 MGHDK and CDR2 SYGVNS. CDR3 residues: CASSEIRGEAFF. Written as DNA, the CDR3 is TGTGCCAGCAGTGAAATAAGGGGTGAAGCTTTCTTT.

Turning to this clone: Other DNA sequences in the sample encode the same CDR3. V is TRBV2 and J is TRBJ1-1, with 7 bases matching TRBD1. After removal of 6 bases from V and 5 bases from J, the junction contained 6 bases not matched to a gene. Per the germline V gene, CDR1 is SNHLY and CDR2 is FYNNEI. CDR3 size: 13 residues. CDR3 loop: CASSDRVRTEAFF. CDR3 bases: TGTGCCAGCAGCGACAGGGTCAGGACTGAAGCTTTCTTT.

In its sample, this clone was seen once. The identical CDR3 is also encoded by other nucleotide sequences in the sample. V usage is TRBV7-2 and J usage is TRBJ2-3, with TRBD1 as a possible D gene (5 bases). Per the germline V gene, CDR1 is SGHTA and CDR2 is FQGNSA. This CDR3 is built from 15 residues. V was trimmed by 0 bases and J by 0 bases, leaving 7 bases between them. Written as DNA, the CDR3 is TGTGCCAGCAGCTTAGCGTGGGGCAGCACAGATACGCAGTATTTT. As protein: CASSLAWGSTDTQYF.

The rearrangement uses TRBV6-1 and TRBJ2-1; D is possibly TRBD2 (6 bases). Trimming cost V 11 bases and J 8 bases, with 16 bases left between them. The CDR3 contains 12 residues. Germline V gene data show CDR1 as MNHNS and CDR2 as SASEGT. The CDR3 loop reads CAGRGLADEQFF. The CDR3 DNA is TGTGCCGGCCGGGGGTTGGCGGATGAGCAGTTCTTC.

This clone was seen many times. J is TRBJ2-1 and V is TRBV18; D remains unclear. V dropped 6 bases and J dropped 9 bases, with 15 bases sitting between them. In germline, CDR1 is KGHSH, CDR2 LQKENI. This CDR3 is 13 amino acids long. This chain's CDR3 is CASSPQNGAEQFF. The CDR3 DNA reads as TGTGCCAGCTCCCCTCAGAACGGTGCTGAGCAGTTCTTC.

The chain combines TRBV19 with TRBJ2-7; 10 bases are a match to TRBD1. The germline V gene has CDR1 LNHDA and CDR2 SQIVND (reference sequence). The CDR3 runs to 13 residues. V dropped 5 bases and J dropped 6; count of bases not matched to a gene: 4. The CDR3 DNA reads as TGTGCCAGTAGTCCCGGGACAGGGGTCGAGCAGTACTTC. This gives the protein CASSPGTGVEQYF.

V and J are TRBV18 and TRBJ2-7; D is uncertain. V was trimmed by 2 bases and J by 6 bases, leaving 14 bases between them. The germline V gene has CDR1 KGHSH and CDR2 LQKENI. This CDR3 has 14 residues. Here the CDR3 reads CASSPSGFPLEQYF. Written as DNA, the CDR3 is TGTGCCAGCTCACCATCCGGGTTTCCCCTCGAGCAGTACTTC.

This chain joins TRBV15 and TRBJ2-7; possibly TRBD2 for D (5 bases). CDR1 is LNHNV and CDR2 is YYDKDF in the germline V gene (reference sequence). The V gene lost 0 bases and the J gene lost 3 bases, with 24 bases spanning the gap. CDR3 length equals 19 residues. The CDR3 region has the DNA TGTGCCACCAGCAGAGATCTTAGCTTGGGCCCCGGGGTTAACTACGAGCAGTACTTC. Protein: CATSRDLSLGPGVNYEQYF. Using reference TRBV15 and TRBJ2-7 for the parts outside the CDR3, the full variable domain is DAMVIQNPRYQVTQFGKPVTLSCSQTLNHNVMYWYQQKSSQAPKLLFHYYDKDFNNEADTPDNFQSRRPNTSFCFLDIRSPGLGDTAMYLCATSRDLSLGPGVNYEQYFGPGTRLTVT.

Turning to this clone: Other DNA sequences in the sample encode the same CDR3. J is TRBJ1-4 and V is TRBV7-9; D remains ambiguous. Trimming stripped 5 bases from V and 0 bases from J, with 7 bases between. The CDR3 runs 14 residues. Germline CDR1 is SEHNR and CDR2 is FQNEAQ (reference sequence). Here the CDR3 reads CASSLHSTNEKLFF. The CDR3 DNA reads TGTGCCAGCAGCCTACATTCAACTAATGAAAAACTGTTTTTT.

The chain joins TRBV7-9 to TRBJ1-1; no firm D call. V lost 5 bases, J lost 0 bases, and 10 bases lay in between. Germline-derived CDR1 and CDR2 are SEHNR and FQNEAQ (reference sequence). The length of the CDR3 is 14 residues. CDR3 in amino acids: CASSPSGVNTEAFF. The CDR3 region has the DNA TGTGCCAGCAGCCCCAGCGGCGTGAACACTGAAGCTTTCTTT.

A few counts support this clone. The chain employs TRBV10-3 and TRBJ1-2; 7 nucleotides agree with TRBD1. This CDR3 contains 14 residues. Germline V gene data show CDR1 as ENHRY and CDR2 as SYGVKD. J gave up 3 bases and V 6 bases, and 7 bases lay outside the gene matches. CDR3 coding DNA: TGTGCCATCAGCGCGCGGGACAGAGACTATGGCTACACCTTC. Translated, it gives CAISARDRDYGYTF.

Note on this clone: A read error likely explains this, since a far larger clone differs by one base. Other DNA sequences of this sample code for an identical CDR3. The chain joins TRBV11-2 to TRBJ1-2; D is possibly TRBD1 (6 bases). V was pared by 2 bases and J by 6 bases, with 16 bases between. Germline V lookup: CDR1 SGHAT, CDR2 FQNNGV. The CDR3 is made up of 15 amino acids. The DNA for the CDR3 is TGTGCCAGCAGCTTACTTCCACAGGGTGGAGATGGCTACACCTTC. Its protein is CASSLLPQGGDGYTF.

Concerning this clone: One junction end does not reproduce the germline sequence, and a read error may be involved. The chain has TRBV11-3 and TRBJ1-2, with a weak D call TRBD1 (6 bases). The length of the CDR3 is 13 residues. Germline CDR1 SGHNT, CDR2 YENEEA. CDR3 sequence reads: CASSLEGSWGASF. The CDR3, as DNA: TGTGCCAGCAGCTTAGAAGGGTCTTGGGGGGCTAGCTTC. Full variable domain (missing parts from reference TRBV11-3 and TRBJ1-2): EAGVVQSPRYKIIEKKQPVAFWCNPISGHNTLYWYLQNLGQGPELLIRYENEEAVDDSQLPKDRFSAERLKGVDSTLKIQPAELGDSAVYLCASSLEGSWGASFGSGTRLTVV.

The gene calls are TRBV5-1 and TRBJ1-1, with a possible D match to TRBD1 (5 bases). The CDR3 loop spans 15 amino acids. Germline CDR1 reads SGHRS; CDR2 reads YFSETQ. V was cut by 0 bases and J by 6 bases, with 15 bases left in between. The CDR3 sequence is CASSLGYARGAEAFF. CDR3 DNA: TGCGCCAGCAGCTTGGGTTATGCACGGGGGGCTGAAGCTTTCTTT.

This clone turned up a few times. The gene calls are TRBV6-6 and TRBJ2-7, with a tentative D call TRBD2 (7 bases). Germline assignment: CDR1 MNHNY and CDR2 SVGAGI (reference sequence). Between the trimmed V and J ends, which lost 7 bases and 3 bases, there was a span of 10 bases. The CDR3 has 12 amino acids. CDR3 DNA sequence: TGTGCCAGCAAGGGGGGGGACTACGAGCAGTACTTC. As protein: CASKGGDYEQYF.

The CDR3 protein is CASSFYSGANVLTF. In DNA form, the CDR3 reads TGTGCCAGCAGTTTCTACTCTGGGGCCAACGTCCTGACTTTC. J is TRBJ2-6 and V is TRBV9; D unresolved. From germline, CDR1 is SGDLS and CDR2 YYNGEE. The V end lost 5 bases, the J end lost 0 bases, and 6 bases lay between the germline ends. This CDR3 is built from 14 residues.

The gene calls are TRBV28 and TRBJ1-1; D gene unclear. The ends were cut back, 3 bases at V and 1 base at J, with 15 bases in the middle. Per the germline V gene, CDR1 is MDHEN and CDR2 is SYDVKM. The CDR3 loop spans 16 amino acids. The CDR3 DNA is TGTGCCAGCAGTTTGCCAGGAACGAAAAGGAACACTGAAGCTTTCTTT. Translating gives CASSLPGTKRNTEAFF. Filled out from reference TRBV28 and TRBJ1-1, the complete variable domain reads DVKVTQSSRYLVKRTGEKVFLECVQDMDHENMFWYRQDPGLGLRLIYFSYDVKMKEKGDIPEGYSVSREKKERFSLILESASTNQTSMYLCASSLPGTKRNTEAFFGQGTRLTVV.